This T cell receptor beta chain was identified during a study of blood T cell repertoires in COVID-19. In the original processing: Researchers report that nucleated cell counts were estimated from reference gene primer amplification. Sequencing used immunoSEQ multiplex PCR; TCRdb keeps in-frame clones, though not all of them. D and trimming come from the DNA, and the V and J calls and clone size come from that table. The repertoire holds 210,000 or so clones, with around 84% as singletons. CDR3 length equals 13 residues. Germline assignment: CDR1 MNHEY and CDR2 SMNVEV (reference sequence). Trimming stripped 2 bases from V and 8 bases from J, with 12 bases between. Clinical histories supplied by participants themselves formed the basis of cohort assignment.

This chain uses TRBV27 with TRBJ1-2, with TRBD1 as a possible D gene (5 bases). Sequenced: PBMCs or T cells enriched from blood (not recorded which). The receptor was derived from a middle-aged woman with acute COVID-19. CDR3 region: CASSLSQGTGYTF. For the CDR3, the DNA is TGTGCCAGCAGTTTAAGCCAGGGAACGGGCTACACCTTC.